The sequence of this TCR beta chain was determined in a study of T cell responses to AZD1222 COVID-19 vaccine. Points from the study as a whole: Spike was spanned by vaccine-associated CD4 TCRs, with dominance at 160-218 and 743-854. Reports indicate that nearly half of spike-specific TCRs are directed at unmutated variant regions. Two doses of AZD1222 preceded a rise in Spike-specific TCR breadth and depth. Donor demographics were predominantly white British with a female majority; clonal diversity may be underestimated.

The data were produced by immunoSEQ multiplex PCR, yet TCRdb's version contains in-frame clones alone and is incomplete. This sample carries 100,000 or so clones, about 87% of them seen once, and the ten largest clones take approximately 3%. Details on this clone: What it binds is unknown.

The germline V and J ends were trimmed by 3 bases and 1 base, with 17 bases remaining between them. CDR1 is SGHDN, CDR2 FVKESK, per germline. This CDR3 is built from 17 residues. This sequence originates from an adult in good health. The starting material was peripheral blood, obtained on day 0 of AZD1222 vaccination. The genes are TRBV14 and TRBJ2-3; no firm D call. The CDR3 DNA reads TGTGCCAGCAGCCACCCATTGGGGTTTAGGGGCACAGATACGCAGTATTTT. This gives the protein CASSHPLGFRGTDTQYF. Looking up the rest from reference TRBV14 and TRBJ2-3 gives the full variable domain: EAGVTQFPSHSVIEKGQTVTLRCDPISGHDNLYWYRRVMGKEIKFLLHFVKESKQDESGMPNNRFLAERTGGTYSTLKVQPAELEDSGVYFCASSHPLGFRGTDTQYFGPGTRLTVL.